This is a list of T cell receptor beta chains from one sample in a study of T cell responses to AZD1222 COVID-19 vaccine. Method: immunoSEQ multiplex PCR; TCRdb's copy keeps in-frame clones and lacks some. Found here are about 110,000 clones, roughly 90% of them singletons; the top ten hold about 2.7%. The material was peripheral blood, obtained on day 0 of AZD1222 vaccination. Every receptor here comes from an adult in good health. The CDR3 runs from the conserved cysteine through the conserved F or W. Each record gives: D gene, clone size, J gene, V gene, CDR3 DNA, CDR3 protein. A D gene is named only where the DNA matches it firmly. For some rows the clone size is stated as once, few or many, or as a class when expanded; others skip it.

>TRBD1|once|TRBJ2-7|TRBV28
TGTGCCAGTCGGACAGGGACCACCTTCGAGCAGTACTTC
CASRTGTTFEQYF
>TRBD1|NA|TRBJ2-7|TRBV5-5
TGTGCCAGCAGCCCTCCGGGACAGGTACTGGAGTACTTC
CASSPPGQVLEYF
>TRBD2|NA|TRBJ2-6|TRBV5-6
TGTGCCAGCAGCTTGAGGACTAGCGGGAAGGCACTGACTTTC
CASSLRTSGKALTF
>NA|NA|TRBJ1-5|TRBV6-6
TGTGCCAGCACCCAGACAGAGAGCAATCAGCCCCAGCATTTT
CASTQTESNQPQHF
>TRBD2|NA|TRBJ2-1|TRBV5-1
TGCGCCAGCAGCTTGGGGCCTCAGCTCCCAGGCCTAGCGGTAGTAACGTACAATGAGCAGTTCTTC
CASSLGPQLPGLAVVTYNEQFF
>NA|NA|TRBJ1-5|TRBV24-1
TGTGCCACCAGTGATACCACAGGCTTAGGGCCCCAGCATTTT
CATSDTTGLGPQHF
>NA|NA|TRBJ1-4|TRBV4-2
TGTGCCAGCAGCCAAGACGAGCGCGGACAGAGGGAGGAAAAACTGTTTTTT
CASSQDERGQREEKLFF
>TRBD2|NA|TRBJ2-1|TRBV6-1
TGTGCCAGCAGTGAAAGCCCTAGCGGGATCTACAATGAGCAGTTCTTC
CASSESPSGIYNEQFF
>TRBD2|NA|TRBJ2-1|TRBV28
TGTGCCAGCAGCCGTCTAGGGAGCGGGAGCCGGGGGCAGTTCTTC
CASSRLGSGSRGQFF
>NA|NA|TRBJ2-2|TRBV5-1
TGCGCCAGCAGCTTGGAGGCAGGGAACACCGGGGAGCTGTTTTTT
CASSLEAGNTGELFF
>NA|NA|TRBJ1-1|TRBV3-1/TRBV3-2
TGTGCCAGCAGCCCGACCTTTACCATCTGGGAGGCGCCCCGTTTGAACACTGAAGCTTTCTTT
CASSPTFTIWEAPRLNTEAFF
>NA|NA|TRBJ2-7|TRBV5-6
TGTGCCAGCAGCTTGGGGGACAACTACGAGCAGTACTTC
CASSLGDNYEQYF